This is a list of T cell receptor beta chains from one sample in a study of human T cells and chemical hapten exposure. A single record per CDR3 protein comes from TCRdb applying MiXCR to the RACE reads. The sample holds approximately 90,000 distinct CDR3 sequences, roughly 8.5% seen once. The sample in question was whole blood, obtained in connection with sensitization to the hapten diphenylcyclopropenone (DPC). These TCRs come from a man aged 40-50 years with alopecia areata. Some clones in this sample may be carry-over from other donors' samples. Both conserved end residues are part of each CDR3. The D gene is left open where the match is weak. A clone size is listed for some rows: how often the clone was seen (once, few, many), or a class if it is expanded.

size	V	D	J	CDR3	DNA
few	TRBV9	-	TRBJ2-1	CASSARPVGTPNNEQFF	TGTGCCAGCAGCGCTCGACCCGTGGGAACTCCTAACAATGAGCAGTTCTTC
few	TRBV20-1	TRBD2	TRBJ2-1	CSGQMGLRYNEQFF	TGCAGTGGGCAGATGGGACTAAGGTACAATGAGCAGTTCTTC
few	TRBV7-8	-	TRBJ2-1	CASSPSFEQFF	TGTGCCAGCAGCCCCTCCTTTGAGCAGTTCTTC
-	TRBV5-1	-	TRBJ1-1	CASNRNRDMNTEAFF	TGCGCCAGCAACCGAAACAGGGATATGAACACTGAAGCTTTCTTT
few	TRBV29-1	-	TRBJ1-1	CSVERQAVGEAFF	TGCAGCGTTGAACGGCAGGCGGTGGGTGAAGCTTTCTTT
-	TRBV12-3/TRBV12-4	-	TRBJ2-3	CASSLEGTRFGTQYF	TGTGCCAGCAGTTTAGAGGGGACTCGCTTCGGTACGCAGTATTTT
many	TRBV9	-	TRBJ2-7	CASSVGWGPEYEQYF	TGTGCCAGCAGCGTAGGCTGGGGACCGGAGTACGAGCAGTACTTC
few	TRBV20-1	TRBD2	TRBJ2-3	CSASVPSGDTQYF	TGCAGTGCTAGTGTTCCTAGCGGAGATACGCAGTATTTT
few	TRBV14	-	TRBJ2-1	CASSQERSNEQFF	TGTGCCAGCAGCCAAGAAAGAAGCAATGAGCAGTTCTTC
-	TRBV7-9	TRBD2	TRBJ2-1	CASSSERGLAGVNEQFF	TGTGCCAGCAGCTCAGAGCGGGGGCTAGCGGGAGTCAATGAGCAGTTCTTC
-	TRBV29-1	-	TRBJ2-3	CSVETDTQYF	TGCAGCGTTGAGACAGATACGCAGTATTTT
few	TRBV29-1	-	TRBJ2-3	CSVAISTDTQYF	TGCAGCGTTGCCATAAGCACAGATACGCAGTATTTT
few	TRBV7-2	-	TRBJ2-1	CASSIPPAPEQFF	TGTGCCAGCAGCATACCCCCGGCCCCTGAGCAGTTCTTC
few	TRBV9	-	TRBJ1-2	CASKGDRVANYGYTF	TGTGCCAGCAAAGGTGACAGAGTAGCTAACTATGGCTACACCTTC
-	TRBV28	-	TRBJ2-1	CASNSYNEQFF	TGTGCCAGCAACTCCTACAATGAGCAGTTCTTC
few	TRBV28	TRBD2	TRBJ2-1	CASSTGTSYNEQFF	TGTGCCAGCAGTACCGGGACTAGCTACAATGAGCAGTTCTTC
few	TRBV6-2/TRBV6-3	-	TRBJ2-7	CASSSGIQQYF	TGTGCCAGCAGTTCCGGGATCCAGCAGTACTTC
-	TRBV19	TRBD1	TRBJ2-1	CASSKDRAHYNEQFF	TGTGCCAGTAGTAAAGACAGGGCCCACTACAATGAGCAGTTCTTC
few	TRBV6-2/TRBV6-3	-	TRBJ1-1	CASSRDAGGWTEAFF	TGTGCCAGCAGTCGGGACGCCGGCGGGTGGACTGAAGCTTTCTTT
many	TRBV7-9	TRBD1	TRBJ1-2	CAIRTTGNYGYTF	TGTGCCATCCGCACGACAGGGAACTATGGCTACACCTTC
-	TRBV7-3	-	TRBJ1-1	CASSSENGSEAFF	TGTGCCAGCAGCTCAGAGAACGGATCCGAAGCTTTCTTT
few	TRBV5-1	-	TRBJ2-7	CASSLSAGYSYEQYF	TGCGCCAGCAGCTTGTCAGCCGGGTACTCCTACGAGCAGTACTTC